This is a list of T cell receptor beta chains from one sample in a study of cytomegalovirus exposure and HLA in healthy donors. The method was immunoSEQ multiplex PCR; TCRdb's version includes in-frame clones alone and lacks a portion of them. The sample's table shows roughly 120,000 clones. The sample was PBMCs. The receptors stem from a man in his late teens or twenties in good health and CMV-seronegative. Both conserved end residues are part of each CDR3. D genes are given only for firm matches.

TRBV7-9	TRBJ2-7	NA	TGTGCCAGCAGCCCGACAGTCTCCTACGAGCAGTACTTC	CASSPTVSYEQYF
TRBV7-9	TRBJ1-1	NA	TGTGCCAGCATCGGGTCGATGAACACTGAAGCTTTCTTT	CASIGSMNTEAFF
TRBV28	TRBJ2-7	TRBD2	TGTGCCAGCAGTTTAGGGACTAGCTCTCACGAGCAGTACTTC	CASSLGTSSHEQYF
TRBV5-6	TRBJ2-2	TRBD2	TGTGCCAGCAGCACCTTAGCGGGAGGTCCCACCGGGGAGCTGTTTTTT	CASSTLAGGPTGELFF
TRBV5-6	TRBJ1-6	NA	TGTGCCAGCAGCTTTTCCGGAGGTTCACCCCTCCACTTT	CASSFSGGSPLHF
TRBV15	TRBJ2-2	TRBD2	TGTGCCACCAGCAGCTCTCGGGGGGGGCGGGGCGGGGAGCTGTTTTTT	CATSSSRGGRGGELFF
TRBV2	TRBJ2-7	NA	TGTGCCAGCAGTGAAGGAGCGTGGGAGCAGTACTTC	CASSEGAWEQYF
TRBV27	TRBJ2-3	TRBD1	TGTGCCAGCAGCCGCCCGTGGGGACAGGGGGCGGCAGATACGCAGTATTTT	CASSRPWGQGAADTQYF
TRBV5-1	TRBJ1-1	NA	TGCGCCAGCAGACCACACGTTAACACTGAAGCTTTCTTT	CASRPHVNTEAFF
TRBV7-2	TRBJ2-7	NA	TGTGCCAGCAGCTCCTTAATAGCCATGGAGCAGTACTTC	CASSSLIAMEQYF
TRBV7-9	TRBJ1-6	NA	TGTGCCAGCAGCCAGGGCTCCTATAATTCACCCCTCCACTTT	CASSQGSYNSPLHF
TRBV9	TRBJ2-3	NA	TGTGCCAGCAGCGGGGACAGCGGGTTCACAGATACGCAGTATTTT	CASSGDSGFTDTQYF
TRBV6-1	TRBJ1-2	NA	TGTGCCAGCAGTGGGTTGGGGGCATCTTATGGCTACACCTTC	CASSGLGASYGYTF
TRBV7-2	TRBJ1-2	NA	TGTGCCAGCAGCTCCCGGGGGGGGAATTATGGCTACACCTTC	CASSSRGGNYGYTF
TRBV28	TRBJ1-6	TRBD1	TGTGCCAGCAGCGACCTTACGGGACAGGGGGGTCCCCTCCACTTT	CASSDLTGQGGPLHF
TRBV27	TRBJ2-7	NA	TGTGCCAGCAGTCAAACAGGGAATGAGCAGTACTTC	CASSQTGNEQYF
TRBV19	TRBJ2-5	TRBD2	TGTGCCAGTAGTATAGGGCAATTAGCGGGGAGCCAAGAGACCCAGTACTTC	CASSIGQLAGSQETQYF
TRBV5-4	TRBJ1-2	TRBD1	TGTGCCAGCAGCTTGGACTGGACAGGGGGCCATGGCTACACCTTC	CASSLDWTGGHGYTF
TRBV7-2	TRBJ2-1	TRBD2	TGTGCCAGCAGCTTAGATAAGGGAGGGAATGAGCAGTTCTTC	CASSLDKGGNEQFF
TRBV7-9	TRBJ2-7	NA	TGTGCCAGCAGCCCCACCATGGGGCAGGGTGGAGAGCAGTACTTC	CASSPTMGQGGEQYF
TRBV5-6	TRBJ1-1	NA	TGTGCCAGCAGCTTGGCCATTTCTGAAGCTTTCTTT	CASSLAISEAFF
TRBV5-1	TRBJ2-7	TRBD1	TGCGCCAGCAGCTTGACAGGGGGGAAAGACGAGCAGTACTTC	CASSLTGGKDEQYF
TRBV29-1	TRBJ1-2	NA	TGCAGCGTTGATACAGAATTCTCTAACTATGGCTACACCTTC	CSVDTEFSNYGYTF
TRBV5-8	TRBJ2-1	NA	TGTGCCAGCAGCGGCCAGACGGGGGAAGTGAACAATGAGCAGTTCTTC	CASSGQTGEVNNEQFF
TRBV7-9	TRBJ2-1	NA	TGTGCCAGCAGACCAGTGGACAGAACTTACAATGAGCAGTTCTTC	CASRPVDRTYNEQFF
TRBV6-1	TRBJ2-3	NA	TGTGCCAGCAGTAAGGCAGGGGTAGATACGCAGTATTTT	CASSKAGVDTQYF
TRBV5-1	TRBJ2-1	NA	TGCGCCAGCAGCTTGGACGGGGGACCCTACAATGAGCAGTTCTTC	CASSLDGGPYNEQFF
TRBV7-8	TRBJ2-1	TRBD1	TGTGCCAGCAGCGTTGGACAGGGGGCATGGAATGAGCAGTTCTTC	CASSVGQGAWNEQFF
TRBV27	TRBJ2-7	NA	TGTGCCAGCTCCAACGATCTGGGGAGCGAGCAGTACTTC	CASSNDLGSEQYF
TRBV7-9	TRBJ2-3	NA	TGTGCCAGCAGCGAAAGGGGGGGGGCAGATACGCAGTATTTT	CASSERGGADTQYF
TRBV5-1	TRBJ2-7	NA	TGCGCCAGCAGCCCCCTTAAGAGCTCCTACGAGCAGTACTTC	CASSPLKSSYEQYF
TRBV19	TRBJ1-5	NA	TGTGCCAGTAGTATCATGCGGGGTGTCCGTGAGCCCCAGCATTTT	CASSIMRGVREPQHF
TRBV7-6	TRBJ2-2	TRBD2	TGTGCCAGCAGCTTAGTTGGGACTAGCGGCACCGGGGAGCTGTTTTTT	CASSLVGTSGTGELFF
TRBV6-1	TRBJ1-1	NA	TGTGCCAGCAGGGCCGATGAGAACACTAAAGCTTTCTTT	CASRADENTKAFF
TRBV5-1	TRBJ2-3	NA	TGCGCCAGCAGCCCTCACGTCGGCAGGGGAGATACGCAGTATTTT	CASSPHVGRGDTQYF
TRBV6-6	TRBJ1-1	TRBD1	TGTGCCAGCAGTTACACGGCAGGGGGCCCGGAGGAGCCTTTCTTT	CASSYTAGGPEEPFF
TRBV6-1	TRBJ1-2	NA	TGTGCCAGCAGTAGATGGGAGGTCGGCTATGGCTACACCTTC	CASSRWEVGYGYTF
TRBV6-5	TRBJ2-7	NA	TGTGCCAGCGCCCGGACTGAAAACGAGCAGTACTTC	CASARTENEQYF
TRBV20-1	TRBJ1-2	NA	TGCAGTGCTAGAGTCGGTTATGGCTACACCTTC	CSARVGYGYTF
TRBV28	TRBJ2-5	NA	TGTGCCAGCACGATAGCACAGGGCCACCAAGAGACCCAGTACTTC	CASTIAQGHQETQYF